This TCR beta chain was found in a study of blood T cell repertoires in COVID-19. The overall study: Acute and convalescent COVID-19 samples came from the United States, Italy and Spain. T cells, B-cell-depleted T cells, or PBMCs supplied cDNA or gDNA.

Per the original data handling: For nucleated cells, counts were estimated from reference gene primer amplification. The protocol was immunoSEQ multiplex PCR, while the TCRdb copy is restricted to in-frame clones and leaves out a portion. V and J calls and clone size are copied from that table; D and trimming were computed from the DNA. The sample has under 250,000 clones; approximately 82% are singletons. The junction had 8 bases not matched to a gene; V was cut back by 4 bases and J by 2 bases. The CDR3 covers 16 residues. Germline loops: CDR1 SGHDT, CDR2 YYEEEE. This sequence originates from a woman aged 45 to 65 with acute or convalescent COVID-19. Sequenced input: peripheral blood. The genes are TRBV5-6 and TRBJ1-2, with 10 bases fitting TRBD1. The CDR3 DNA follows: TGTGCCAGCAGCCCTGAGCGGGACAGGGGAAACTATGGCTACACCTTC. This sequence encodes CASSPERDRGNYGYTF.